This entry features one TCR beta chain sequence. The J segment lost 4 bases and the V segment lost 1 base, leaving 4 bases of the junction unmatched. This CDR3 has 14 residues. Germline CDR1 and CDR2: MDHEN and SYDVKM. Profiled with immunoSEQ multiplex PCR; TCRdb holds only in-frame clones, not every one. The sample lists about 120,000 clones, around 91% occurring once. The data are from a study of OX40 agonist ivuxolimab in advanced cancers. This clonotype was sampled from an adult with an advanced solid tumor such as melanoma, head and neck, liver or kidney cancer. The specimen comprised CD4+ or CD8+ T cells sorted from blood, sampled in a trial of the OX40 agonist ivuxolimab. This chain connects TRBV28 to TRBJ2-7; the match to TRBD1 covers 7 bases. The CDR3 coding sequence is TGTGCCAGCAGTTTATCGGGACAGATTTACGAGCAGTACTTC. It specifies CASSLSGQIYEQYF.